This T cell receptor (beta chain) was observed in a study of T and B cells in COVID-19 patients. As for the study in general: Critical illness requiring mechanical ventilation or extracorporeal membrane oxygenation affected about 65% of the 20 active-infection patients. Of around 21 active-infection patients, roughly 18 carried comorbidities linked to unfavorable COVID-19 outcome. Study conclusions and caveats: Clonality of TRB repertoires was high in active COVID-19; recovery brought above-healthy diversity and richness. In COVID-19 patients, T cell receptor beta variable and joining gene use was reportedly strongly skewed.

The CDR3 contains 15 residues. The V gene lost 3 bases and the J gene lost 4 bases, with 16 bases spanning the gap. CDR1 and CDR2 from the germline V gene are LNHNV and YYDKDF (reference sequence). On this clonotype itself: Its cognate antigen is unknown. Since a much larger clone is just one base distant, this may be a read error.

Blood genomic DNA input for TRB amplification was about 240-500 ng. TRB rearrangements were amplified by multiplex PCR with BIOMED2 TRB-A/B primers. MiXCR, run by TCRdb on the multiplex PCR reads, gives a single entry per CDR3 protein. Of approximately 13,000 distinct CDR3 sequences in the sample, less than 35% were seen once. V is TRBV15 and J is TRBJ2-7; D possibly corresponds to TRBD1 (6 bases). Sequencing was carried out using blood. The TCR sequence derives from a human donor who had recovered from COVID-19. CDR3 in DNA: TGTGCCACCAGCAGCCTAGAGACAGGACAGTACGAGCAGTACTTC. Protein sequence: CATSSLETGQYEQYF.